The T cell receptor (beta chain) under discussion was sequenced for a study of blood T cell repertoires in COVID-19 (dated by TCRdb to between 2020 and 2021). At the level of the whole study: Collaborator samples came from the United States, Italy and Spain and covered acute and convalescent phases of COVID-19. The material from the prospective study consisted of cDNA or gDNA derived from T cells, B-cell-depleted T cells, or PBMCs. Subjects who had been exposed to COVID-19, were actively infected with it, or had recovered from it provided the deeply sampled blood TCRbeta repertoires that made up the dataset. The repertoires were released in a freely available public database meant as a resource for research on the immune response to SARS-CoV-2. Samples came from the ongoing ImmuneRACE study (first 160 participants) plus 1,254 subjects from 6 global collaborators. Nearly every sample came with metadata listing a de-identified subject ID, COVID-19 status, age in years and sex. Where available, HLA class I and class II types were obtained from metadata supplied by the sample provider rather than from assay-based typing. What the research found in general, with its limitations: The quantity of clinical and demographic metadata differed by source and by participant and was supplied without curation.

TCRbeta CDR3 regions were amplified from genomic DNA using the immunoSEQ Assay, a bias-controlled multiplex PCR. The paper's data handling went like this. The number of nucleated cells in each sample was estimated by amplification of reference gene primers within the assay. To quantify the absolute abundance of each unique TCRbeta CDR3 rearrangement, sequence reads were collapsed and filtered. Productive Simpson clonality was computed per sample as the square root of Simpson's diversity index over productive rearrangements. Sourced from immuneACCESS, this table was stored by TCRdb with only in-frame sequences that have V and J called. A share of the clones is absent; for the studies checked, an unresolved V gene accounts for under half, and the remainder has no known explanation. V and J calls plus clone size are reproduced from that table; the DNA served to infer D and trimming. For this sample the table gives 250,000 or so clones, of which approximately 90% were detected only once. The ten largest account for about 0.99% of the sample.

Samples from volunteer blood donors who had recovered from COVID-19 were contributed by a second Seattle source. The collaborating institutions used their own protocols to collect whole blood in K2EDTA tubes. For TCRbeta analysis, collaborators shipped samples in one of three forms: frozen whole blood, isolated PBMCs, or DNA extracted from either of those sample types. In regard to this clone: What this receptor recognizes is not known. The sample holds no much larger clone one base away, and base qualities are not on file.

Taken from the germline V gene (reference sequence), the CDR1 and CDR2 loops are SGHKS and YYEKEE. Trimming at the junction amounts to 2 bases on V and 2 bases on J, and the germline ends lie 7 bases apart. Measured from the cysteine to the phenylalanine, the CDR3 is 13 residues long. Only the CDR3 portion is preserved as DNA: 39 bases, with reading frame beginning at the first base. The sequence joins TRBV5-5 to TRBJ1-2, with the D segment identity uncertain. The sequence derives from a woman aged 40 to 50 who had recovered from COVID-19. Material: peripheral blood. This receptor carries the CDR3 CASSFPGNYGYTF. The DNA sequence follows: TGTGCCAGCAGCTTCCCGGGGAACTATGGCTACACCTTC.